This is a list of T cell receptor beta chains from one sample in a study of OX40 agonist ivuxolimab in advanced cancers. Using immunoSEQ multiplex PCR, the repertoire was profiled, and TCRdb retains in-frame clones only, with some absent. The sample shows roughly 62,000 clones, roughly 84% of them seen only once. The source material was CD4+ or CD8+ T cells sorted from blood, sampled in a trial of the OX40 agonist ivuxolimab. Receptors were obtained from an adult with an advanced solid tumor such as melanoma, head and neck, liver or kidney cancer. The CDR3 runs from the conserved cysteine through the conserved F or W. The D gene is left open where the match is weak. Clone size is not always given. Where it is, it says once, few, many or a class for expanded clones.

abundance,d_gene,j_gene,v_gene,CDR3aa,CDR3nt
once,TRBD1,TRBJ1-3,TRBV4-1,CASSRDRGAGNTIYF,TGCGCCAGCAGCCGGGACAGGGGTGCTGGAAACACCATATATTTT
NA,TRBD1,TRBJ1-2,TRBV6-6,CASSYPGQGVGGYTF,TGTGCCAGCAGTTACCCGGGACAGGGGGTTGGTGGCTACACCTTC
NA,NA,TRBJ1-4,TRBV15,CATSEARVLGEKLFF,TGTGCCACCAGTGAAGCTCGGGTTCTTGGTGAAAAACTGTTTTTT
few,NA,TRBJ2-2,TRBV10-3,CAAEGETNTGELFF,TGTGCCGCCGAAGGAGAGACGAACACCGGGGAGCTGTTTTTT
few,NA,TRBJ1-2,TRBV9,CASSAGGGYGYTF,TGTGCCAGCAGCGCTGGGGGCGGCTATGGCTACACCTTC
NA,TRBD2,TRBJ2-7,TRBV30,CAWSSGVGSYEQYF,TGTGCCTGGAGTAGCGGGGTTGGGTCCTACGAGCAGTACTTC
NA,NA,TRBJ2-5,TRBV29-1,CSVPAQTGTGETQYF,TGCAGCGTTCCGGCGCAGACTGGGACGGGGGAGACCCAGTACTTC
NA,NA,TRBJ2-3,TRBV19,CASSWSDTQYF,TGTGCCAGTAGTTGGTCAGATACGCAGTATTTT
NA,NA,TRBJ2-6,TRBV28,CASSFAYGLSGANVLTF,TGTGCCAGCAGTTTCGCGTATGGTCTCTCTGGGGCCAACGTCCTGACTTTC
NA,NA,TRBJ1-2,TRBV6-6,CASSYSPQGMDGYTF,TGTGCCAGCAGTTACTCCCCCCAAGGAATGGATGGCTACACCTTC
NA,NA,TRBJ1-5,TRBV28,CASSLVTYSNQPQHF,TGTGCCAGCAGTTTAGTGACCTACAGCAATCAGCCCCAGCATTTT
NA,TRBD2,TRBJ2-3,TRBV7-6,CASQPSGPTDTQYF,TGTGCCAGCCAGCCTAGCGGGCCGACAGATACGCAGTATTTT
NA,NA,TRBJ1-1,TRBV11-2,CASSLGGGHTEAFF,TGTGCCAGCAGCTTAGGAGGGGGGCACACTGAAGCTTTCTTT
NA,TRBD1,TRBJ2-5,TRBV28,CASSFPGTGVDQETQYF,TGTGCCAGCAGTTTTCCCGGAACAGGGGTAGACCAAGAGACCCAGTACTTC
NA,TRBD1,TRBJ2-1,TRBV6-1,CASSPAGTGNNEQFF,TGTGCCAGCAGTCCGGCCGGGACAGGCAACAATGAGCAGTTCTTC
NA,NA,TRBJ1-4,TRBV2,CASSREGLGLIGKLFF,TGTGCCAGCAGTAGGGAGGGACTAGGGCTTATCGGAAAACTGTTTTTT
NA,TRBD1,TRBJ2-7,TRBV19,CASGELGQGSYEQYF,TGTGCCAGTGGTGAATTGGGACAGGGCTCCTACGAGCAGTACTTC
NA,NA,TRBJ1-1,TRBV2,CASNPGDTEAFF,TGTGCCAGCAACCCCGGAGACACTGAAGCTTTCTTT
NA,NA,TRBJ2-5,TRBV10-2,CATTGIADLRSAQYF,TGCGCGACGACAGGAATAGCGGACCTCAGGTCGGCCCAGTACTTC
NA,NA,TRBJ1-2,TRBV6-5,CAGRPDGDYGYTF,TGTGCCGGCAGACCGGACGGGGACTATGGCTACACCTTC
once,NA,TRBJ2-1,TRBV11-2,CASKYSGGGSNNEQFF,TGTGCCAGCAAGTACTCGGGAGGGGGCTCCAACAATGAGCAGTTCTTC
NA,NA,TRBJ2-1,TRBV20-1,CTLPGNNEQFF,TGCACCCTTCCGGGGAACAATGAGCAGTTCTTC
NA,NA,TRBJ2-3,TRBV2,CASKDGIGTDTQYF,TGTGCCAGCAAGGACGGGATTGGCACAGATACGCAGTATTTT
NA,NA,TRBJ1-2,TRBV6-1,CASSVYGVGYTF,TGTGCCAGCAGTGTTTATGGGGTCGGCTACACCTTC
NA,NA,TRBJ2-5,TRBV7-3,CASSLTQRETQYF,TGTGCCAGCAGCTTAACACAGCGAGAGACCCAGTACTTC
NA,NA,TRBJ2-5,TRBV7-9,CASSLEGHRETQYF,TGTGCCAGCAGCTTGGAGGGGCATCGGGAGACCCAGTACTTC
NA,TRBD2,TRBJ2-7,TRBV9,CASSVGLAAYEQYF,TGTGCCAGCAGCGTAGGACTAGCGGCCTACGAGCAGTACTTC
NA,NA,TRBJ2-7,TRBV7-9,CASSGIQGHTYEQYF,TGTGCCAGCAGCGGTATTCAGGGACACACCTACGAGCAGTACTTC
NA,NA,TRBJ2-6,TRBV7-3,CASSPAGYGANVLTF,TGTGCCAGCAGCCCAGCAGGGTACGGGGCCAACGTCCTGACTTTC
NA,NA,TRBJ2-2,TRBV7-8,CASSLGVGTVTTLTGELFF,TGTGCCAGCAGCTTAGGGGTAGGGACCGTGACAACCCTCACCGGGGAGCTGTTTTTT
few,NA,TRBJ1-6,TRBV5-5,CASSSRSDEALHF,TGTGCCAGCAGCTCCCGATCAGACGAGGCCCTCCACTTT
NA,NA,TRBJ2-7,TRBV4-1,CASSQTGTARGEQYF,TGCGCCAGCAGCCAAACCGGGACAGCTCGGGGGGAGCAGTACTTC
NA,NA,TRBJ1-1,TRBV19,CASSRQGLNTEAFF,TGTGCCAGTAGTCGCCAGGGTTTAAACACTGAAGCTTTCTTT
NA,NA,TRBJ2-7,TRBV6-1,CASSAGTEPYEQYF,TGTGCCAGCAGTGCTGGGACGGAACCCTACGAGCAGTACTTC
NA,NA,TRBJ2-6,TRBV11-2,CASSLGHSGAGANVLTF,TGTGCCAGCAGCTTAGGCCATTCGGGGGCTGGGGCCAACGTCCTGACTTTC
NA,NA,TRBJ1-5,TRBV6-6,CASSYSMSTNQPQHF,TGTGCCAGCAGTTACTCTATGTCAACTAATCAGCCCCAGCATTTT
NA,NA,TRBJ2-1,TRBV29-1,CSVEVKDYNEQFF,TGCAGCGTTGAAGTCAAGGACTACAATGAGCAGTTCTTC
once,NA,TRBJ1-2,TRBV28,CASSSTRRFGYGYTF,TGTGCCAGCAGTTCCACCCGCCGCTTTGGGTATGGCTACACCTTC
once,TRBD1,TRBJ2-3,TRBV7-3,CASSGRDRGLDTQYF,TGTGCCAGCAGCGGCCGGGACAGGGGCCTGGATACGCAGTATTTT
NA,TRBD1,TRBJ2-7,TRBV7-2,CASSLAGTVNYEQYF,TGTGCCAGCAGCTTGGCCGGGACAGTGAACTACGAGCAGTACTTC
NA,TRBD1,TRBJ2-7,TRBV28,CASSPGTDSF,TGTGCCAGCAGTCCAGGGACAGATAGCTTC
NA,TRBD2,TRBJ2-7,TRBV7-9,CASSSGLAGVSEQYF,TGTGCCAGCAGCTCTGGACTAGCGGGAGTTTCCGAGCAGTACTTC
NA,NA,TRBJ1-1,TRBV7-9,CASSETQGVNTEAFF,TGTGCCAGCAGCGAGACCCAGGGAGTGAACACTGAAGCTTTCTTT
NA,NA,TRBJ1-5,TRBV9,CASSGPLVRGYQPQHF,TGTGCCAGCAGCGGACCACTAGTTAGGGGATATCAGCCCCAGCATTTT
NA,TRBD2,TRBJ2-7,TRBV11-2,CASSLDLGGGSYEQYF,TGTGCCAGCAGCTTAGATCTCGGGGGGGGCTCATACGAGCAGTACTTC
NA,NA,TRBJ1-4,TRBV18,CASSPQIESGGKLFF,TGTGCCAGCTCACCACAAATCGAGTCGGGGGGGAAACTGTTTTTT
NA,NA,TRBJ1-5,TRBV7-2,CASSLEVNQPQHF,TGTGCCAGCAGCTTAGAGGTAAATCAGCCCCAGCATTTT
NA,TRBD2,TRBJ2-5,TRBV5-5,CASSLEISLAGGGETQYF,TGTGCCAGCAGCTTGGAGATTTCGCTAGCGGGAGGGGGAGAGACCCAGTACTTC